This entry lists 14 T cell receptor beta chains sequenced from one sample in a study of human T cells and chemical hapten exposure. TCRdb reprocessed the RACE reads with MiXCR, giving one entry per CDR3 protein. Here the sample spans 180,000 or so distinct CDR3 sequences, 20% to 25% being singletons. Documented time point: patch test 1, 2 weeks after DPC sensitization. Described treatment: therapeutic diphenylcyclopropenone sensitization with weekly scalp DPC. The input for sequencing was whole blood, taken in connection with sensitization to the hapten diphenylcyclopropenone (DPC). The receptors originated from a woman aged 45-60 years with alopecia areata. Some clones in this sample may be carry-over from other donors' samples.

This chain joins TRBV7-9 and TRBJ2-1; D is perhaps TRBD2 (5 bases). The CDR3 extends over 17 amino acids. The germline gives CDR1 SEHNR, CDR2 FQNEAQ (reference sequence). The V gene lost 2 bases and the J gene lost 1 base, with 15 bases spanning the gap. The chain's CDR3 is CASSLLASVGSYNEQFF. CDR3 nucleotides: TGTGCCAGCAGCTTACTAGCTTCCGTTGGTTCCTACAATGAGCAGTTCTTC. Full variable domain (rest looked up from reference TRBV7-9 and TRBJ2-1): DTGVSQNPRHKITKRGQNVTFRCDPISEHNRLYWYRQTLGQGPEFLTYFQNEAQLEKSRLLSDRFSAERPKGSFSTLEIQRTEQGDSAMYLCASSLLASVGSYNEQFFGPGTRLTVL.

The rearrangement links TRBV5-1 to TRBJ2-2; possibly TRBD2 for D (6 bases). V gave up 4 bases and J gave up 3 bases, with 13 bases separating them. Per the germline V gene, CDR1 is SGHRS and CDR2 is YFSETQ. The CDR3 covers 15 residues. The CDR3 reads CASSVSGPHTGELFF. The CDR3 DNA follows: TGCGCCAGCAGCGTTAGCGGACCCCACACCGGGGAGCTGTTTTTT.

The chain employs TRBV3-1 and TRBJ1-2; a weak D match, TRBD1 (6 bases). This CDR3 has 14 amino acids. V lost 6 bases, J lost 8 bases, and 19 bases lay in between. Per the germline V gene, CDR1 is LGHDT and CDR2 is YNNKEL (reference sequence). CDR3 residues: CASSSTGSEGGYTF. Written as DNA, the CDR3 is TGTGCCAGCAGTTCTACAGGGAGTGAAGGCGGCTACACCTTC.

This clonotype has more than one count but fewer than ten. V and J are TRBV5-1 and TRBJ1-1, with TRBD1 identical over 9 bases. V gave up 0 bases and J gave up 8 bases; unmatched junction bases: 2. The CDR3 totals 13 residues. In germline, CDR1 is SGHRS, CDR2 YFSETQ. This CDR3 reads CASSLAGQGEAFF. The CDR3 nucleotides read TGCGCCAGCAGCTTGGCGGGACAGGGCGAAGCTTTCTTT.

There are a few counts of this clonotype. The chain joins TRBV3-1 to TRBJ1-2; D may be TRBD1 (5 bases). Germline lookup yields CDR1 LGHDT and CDR2 YNNKEL (reference sequence). The CDR3 length is 15 residues. V gave up 0 bases and J gave up 8 bases, with 16 bases separating them. As DNA, the CDR3 is TGTGCCAGCAGCCAAGATCGTTCAGGGCGGTCAGGCTACACCTTC. Its protein product is CASSQDRSGRSGYTF. The whole variable domain, remainder taken from reference TRBV3-1 and TRBJ1-2, is DTAVSQTPKYLVTQMGNDKSIKCEQNLGHDTMYWYKQDSKKFLKIMFSYNNKELIINETVPNRFSPKSPDKAHLNLHINSLELGDSAVYFCASSQDRSGRSGYTFGSGTRLTVV.

The chain uses TRBV24-1 and TRBJ2-1; 12 nucleotides match TRBD1. The CDR3 extends over 16 amino acids. V gave up 4 bases and J gave up 6 bases; unmatched junction bases: 6. CDR1 is KGHDR, CDR2 SFDVKD, per germline. The CDR3, as DNA: TGTGCCACCAGTGACCCGGGACAGGGGGCGGGCAATGAGCAGTTCTTC. Translation gives CATSDPGQGAGNEQFF.

The chain combines TRBV19 with TRBJ2-2; D not resolved. Germline V gene data show CDR1 as LNHDA and CDR2 as SQIVND (reference sequence). The CDR3 totals 13 residues. V was trimmed by 5 bases and J by 3 bases, leaving 7 bases between them. For the CDR3, the DNA is TGTGCCAGTAGTGCAGGACACACCGGGGAGCTGTTTTTT. Its translation: CASSAGHTGELFF.

This clonotype was seen at least ten times. This rearrangement joins TRBV11-1 to TRBJ1-2; D is ambiguous. The CDR3 length is 13 residues. Germline CDR1 reads SGHAT; CDR2 reads FQDESV (reference sequence). Deletions cut 5 bases from V and 6 bases from J, with 13 bases between. The CDR3 DNA sequence: TGTGCCAGCAGCGTAAGTTATTTGGATGGCTACACCTTC. This codes for CASSVSYLDGYTF. Using reference TRBV11-1 and TRBJ1-2 for the parts outside the CDR3, the full variable domain is EAEVAQSPRYKITEKSQAVAFWCDPISGHATLYWYRQILGQGPELLVQFQDESVVDDSQLPKDRFSAERLKGVDSTLKIQPAELGDSAMYLCASSVSYLDGYTFGSGTRLTVV.

The J gene is TRBJ2-3, the V gene TRBV12-3 or TRBV12-4; D is uncertain. The CDR3 runs 14 residues. Trimming left V 3 bases short and J 2 bases short, with 9 bases between. The CDR3 DNA follows: TGTGCCAGCAGTTTCCGGTCAAACACAGATACGCAGTATTTT. It encodes CASSFRSNTDTQYF.

V and J are TRBV5-1 and TRBJ2-2, with D unclear. The CDR3 covers 16 residues. Germline V gene lookup returns CDR1 SGHRS and CDR2 YFSETQ. V gave up 4 bases and J gave up 5 bases, with 18 bases separating them. The DNA of the CDR3 is TGCGCCAGCAGCATCGTCCCGACACTGAATACCGGGGAGCTGTTTTTT. Amino acid sequence: CASSIVPTLNTGELFF.

J is TRBJ1-1 and V is TRBV7-9, with D maybe TRBD1 (5 bases). CDR3 length: 13 amino acids. Deletions cut 4 bases from V and 6 bases from J, with 12 bases between. Germline loops: CDR1 SEHNR, CDR2 FQNEAQ (reference sequence). The CDR3: CASSSGRGAEAFF. The CDR3 DNA sequence: TGTGCCAGCAGCTCCGGTAGAGGGGCTGAAGCTTTCTTT.

This clonotype appeared a few times. The chain couples TRBV29-1 to TRBJ2-2, with D maybe TRBD1 (6 bases). The length of the CDR3 is 14 residues. The germline V and J ends were trimmed by 6 bases and 4 bases, with 15 bases remaining between them. Germline CDR1 reads SQVTM; CDR2 reads ANQGSEA. This CDR3 is CSVAQGTVTGELFF. The CDR3 bases are TGCAGCGTCGCACAGGGTACTGTCACCGGGGAGCTGTTTTTT.

The sample holds a few counts of this clonotype. This chain joins TRBV24-1 and TRBJ2-3, with 7 nucleotides matching TRBD1. CDR3 size: 15 residues. After removal of 5 bases from V and 4 bases from J, the junction contained 8 bases not matched to a gene. From germline, CDR1 is KGHDR and CDR2 SFDVKD. For the CDR3, the DNA is TGTGCCACCAGTGCCGCGACAGGGTTCCCAGATACGCAGTATTTT. Translating it yields CATSAATGFPDTQYF.

This clonotype was observed a handful of times. This chain joins TRBV6-6 and TRBJ1-1, with 7 bases lining up with TRBD1. J gave up 8 bases and V 5 bases, and 5 bases lay outside the gene matches. The CDR3 is 12 amino acids. Germline V lookup: CDR1 MNHNY, CDR2 SVGAGI (reference sequence). The CDR3 spells CASSRQGLEAFF. For the CDR3, the DNA is TGTGCCAGCAGTCGACAGGGTCTAGAAGCTTTCTTT.